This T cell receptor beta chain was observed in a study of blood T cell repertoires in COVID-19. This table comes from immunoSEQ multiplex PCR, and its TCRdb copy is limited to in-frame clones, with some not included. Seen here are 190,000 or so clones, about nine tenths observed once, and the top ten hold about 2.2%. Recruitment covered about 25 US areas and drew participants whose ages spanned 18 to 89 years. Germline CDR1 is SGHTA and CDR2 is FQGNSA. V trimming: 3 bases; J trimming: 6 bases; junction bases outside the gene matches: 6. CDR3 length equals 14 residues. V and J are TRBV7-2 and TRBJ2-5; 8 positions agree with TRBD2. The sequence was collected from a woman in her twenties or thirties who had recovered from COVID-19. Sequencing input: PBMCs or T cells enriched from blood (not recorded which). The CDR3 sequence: CASSFRGGRQTQYF. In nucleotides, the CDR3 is TGTGCCAGCAGCTTCCGGGGGGGCCGGCAGACCCAGTACTTC.